Following are 21 T cell receptor beta chains from one sample sequenced in a study of blood T cell repertoires in COVID-19 (dated by TCRdb to between 2020 and 2021). Libraries were constructed by the immunoSEQ multiplex PCR assay. Drawn from immuneACCESS, this table holds only the in-frame rearrangements with V and J called that TCRdb kept. Clones are partly lost; checked studies trace under half to an unresolved V gene and leave the rest unexplained. The sample table lists about 170,000 clones, approximately 85% of them with a count of one. The ten largest clones take up around 2.9% of the sample. Sequencing was carried out using peripheral blood. The receptors come from a woman of 80 years or more with COVID-19, enrolled during active disease.

V is TRBV18 and J is TRBJ2-6, with D unclear. The germline V gene has CDR1 KGHSH and CDR2 LQKENI. The CDR3 covers 15 residues. Trimming cost V 5 bases and J 4 bases, with 12 bases left between them. Here the CDR3 DNA reads TGTGCCAGCTCATACCTTGCAGGAGGGGCCAACGTCCTGACTTTC. This encodes CASSYLAGGANVLTF.

The V and J genes are TRBV6-2 or TRBV6-3 and TRBJ2-1, with 10 bases identical to TRBD2. Germline V gene sequence: CDR1 MNHEY, CDR2 SVGEGT. This CDR3 comprises 17 residues. V shed 2 bases, J shed 3 bases, and the junction held 7 bases outside the gene matches. The CDR3 reads CASSYRSGGTIYNEQFF. The DNA of the CDR3 is TGTGCCAGCAGTTACCGTAGCGGGGGGACTATCTACAATGAGCAGTTCTTC.

This clone was seen a single time. J is TRBJ1-2 and V is TRBV18; possible D gene TRBD1, 5 bases. Germline values: CDR1 KGHSH, CDR2 LQKENI. Trimming cost V 5 bases and J 2 bases, with 12 bases left between them. This CDR3 comprises 14 residues. CDR3 amino acids: CASSTVQGNYGYTF. The CDR3 DNA sequence: TGTGCCAGCTCAACTGTCCAGGGAAACTATGGCTACACCTTC.

V gene TRBV6-5 combines with J gene TRBJ1-4; D may be TRBD1 (6 bases). Germline values: CDR1 MNHEY, CDR2 SVGAGI. Trimming stripped 6 bases from V and 9 bases from J, with 11 bases between. This CDR3 is built from 12 residues. The CDR3 here is CASRDSMQKLFF. The CDR3 coding sequence is TGTGCCAGCAGGGACAGTATGCAAAAACTGTTTTTT.

This chain connects TRBV13 to TRBJ2-1; perhaps TRBD2 as D (6 bases). V lost 4 bases and J 4 bases, leaving 8 bases between the germline ends. The CDR3 contains 13 residues. Germline V gives CDR1 PRHDT, CDR2 FYEKMQ (reference sequence). CDR3 sequence: CASSSGLYNEQFF. CDR3 DNA: TGTGCCAGCAGCTCGGGACTTTACAATGAGCAGTTCTTC.

This chain links TRBV29-1 with TRBJ2-3; the D gene is possibly TRBD1 (6 bases). Germline assignment: CDR1 SQVTM and CDR2 ANQGSEA. Trimming cost V 8 bases and J 4 bases, with 10 bases left between them. The CDR3 runs to 11 residues. The chain's CDR3 is CSLSGADTQYF. The CDR3 region has the DNA TGCAGCCTCTCAGGGGCAGATACGCAGTATTTT.

This clone was seen only once. V usage is TRBV28 and J usage is TRBJ2-3, with D possibly matching TRBD1 (7 bases). The germline V gene encodes CDR1 MDHEN and CDR2 SYDVKM. CDR3 length equals 15 residues. V was pared by 6 bases and J by 0 bases, with 13 bases between. The CDR3: CASRRAGGSTDTQYF. The CDR3 DNA sequence: TGTGCCAGCAGGCGAGCAGGGGGGAGCACAGATACGCAGTATTTT.

V and J are TRBV6-5 and TRBJ2-7, with D uncertain. Germline CDR1 MNHEY, CDR2 SVGAGI. V lost 5 bases to trimming and J lost 4 bases, with 3 bases between them. The CDR3 consists of 10 residues. This CDR3 reads CASSTYEQYF. In nucleotides, the CDR3 is TGTGCCAGCAGTACTTACGAGCAGTACTTC.

The chain is built from TRBV5-1 and TRBJ2-5; D is unresolved. Trimming left V 4 bases short and J 0 bases short, with 4 bases between. Germline V gene data show CDR1 as SGHRS and CDR2 as YFSETQ. This CDR3 is built from 12 residues. The CDR3 reads CASSLDQETQYF. CDR3 in DNA: TGCGCCAGCAGCCTAGACCAAGAGACCCAGTACTTC.

The chain is built from TRBV10-2 and TRBJ2-2; 9 positions agree with TRBD1. The J segment lost 3 bases and the V segment lost 4 bases, leaving 6 bases of the junction unmatched. The CDR3 totals 16 residues. Germline V gene data show CDR1 as WSHSY and CDR2 as SAAADI. The CDR3 here is CASSGIQGAYTGELFF. Here the CDR3 DNA reads TGCGCCAGCAGTGGAATACAGGGGGCTTACACCGGGGAGCTGTTTTTT.

The chain uses TRBV27 and TRBJ2-2; 8 bases match TRBD2. From germline, CDR1 is MNHEY and CDR2 SMNVEV (reference sequence). This CDR3 region has 18 residues. V dropped 9 bases and J dropped 6; count of bases not matched to a gene: 21. CDR3 region: CARGVGAGVVSSAGELFF. As DNA, the CDR3 is TGTGCCAGAGGGGTGGGAGCGGGAGTCGTTTCTTCGGCCGGGGAGCTGTTTTTT.

V and J are TRBV28 and TRBJ1-1, with 7 bases matching TRBD1. The germline V gene encodes CDR1 MDHEN and CDR2 SYDVKM. Unmatched junction bases numbered 7, after V lost 7 bases and J lost 5 bases. This CDR3 comprises 13 residues. In nucleotides, the CDR3 is TGTGCCAGCAATCGTAGGGGGCGGACTGAAGCTTTCTTT. Translating gives CASNRRGRTEAFF.

V usage is TRBV9 and J usage is TRBJ1-1; D is perhaps TRBD1 (5 bases). The V gene lost 0 bases and the J gene lost 1 base, with 7 bases spanning the gap. Germline loops: CDR1 SGDLS, CDR2 YYNGEE. This CDR3 comprises 14 residues. The CDR3 DNA reads TGTGCCAGCAGCGTAGTTGGGGCGAACACTGAAGCTTTCTTT. It specifies CASSVVGANTEAFF.

This clone came up once. V usage is TRBV19 and J usage is TRBJ2-3; 12 bases are a match to TRBD2. This CDR3 contains 16 residues. With 6 bases clipped from V and 4 bases from J, the junction kept 8 bases outside the gene matches. Per the germline V gene, CDR1 is LNHDA and CDR2 is SQIVND (reference sequence). The CDR3 sequence is CASRPLAGGASDTQYF. In nucleotides, the CDR3 is TGTGCCAGTAGGCCCCTAGCGGGGGGGGCCTCAGATACGCAGTATTTT.

The rearrangement uses TRBV28 and TRBJ2-7; a weak D match, TRBD1 (6 bases). The CDR3 is made up of 14 amino acids. Germline V CDR1 and CDR2: MDHEN, SYDVKM. The V end lost 6 bases, the J end lost 2 bases, and 14 bases lay between the germline ends. The CDR3 DNA follows: TGTGCCAGCAGGGGGCAGGGGCCAACCTACGAGCAGTACTTC. Its protein product is CASRGQGPTYEQYF.

The chain couples TRBV27 to TRBJ2-5; D remains unclear. CDR1 is MNHEY, CDR2 SMNVEV, per germline (reference sequence). This CDR3 has 15 residues. With 0 bases removed from V and 5 bases from J, the gap between germline ends came to 13 bases. CDR3 sequence: CASSLSSQASETQYF. CDR3 coding DNA: TGTGCCAGCAGTTTATCGTCCCAGGCCAGCGAGACCCAGTACTTC.

V gene TRBV5-1 combines with J gene TRBJ2-5; no clear D gene. CDR1 and CDR2 (germline): SGHRS, YFSETQ. The CDR3 has 12 amino acids. Trimming shortened V by 4 bases and J by 1 base, and 5 bases separated the two germline ends. The chain's CDR3 is CASSSSQETQYF. The CDR3 DNA is TGCGCCAGCAGCAGCTCCCAAGAGACCCAGTACTTC.

This clone appeared once. The chain combines TRBV6-2 or TRBV6-3 with TRBJ2-3, with 14 bases matching TRBD2. CDR1 is MNHEY and CDR2 is SVGEGT in the germline V gene. The ends lost 6 bases at V and 0 bases at J; junction bases unmatched: 5. This CDR3 is 17 amino acids long. In nucleotides, the CDR3 is TGTGCCAGCAGCTCCGGACTAGCGGGAGGTAGCACAGATACGCAGTATTTT. Translated: CASSSGLAGGSTDTQYF.

The rearrangement links TRBV18 to TRBJ2-3; D is unresolved. The CDR3 loop spans 12 amino acids. V dropped 3 bases and J dropped 6 bases, with 7 bases sitting between them. Germline V gene lookup returns CDR1 KGHSH and CDR2 LQKENI. CDR3 region: CASSPRLDTQYF. Written as DNA, the CDR3 is TGTGCCAGCTCACCTCGGTTGGATACGCAGTATTTT.

This clone has just a few counts. The rearrangement links TRBV19 to TRBJ2-7; TRBD2 aligns across 9 bases. The CDR3 loop spans 16 amino acids. Germline lookup yields CDR1 LNHDA and CDR2 SQIVND (reference sequence). Trimming at V came to 5 bases and at J to 1 base, leaving 9 bases not matched to a gene. The DNA of the CDR3 is TGTGCCAGTAGTTCGACCCGAAGCGGGAGGTCCTACGAGCAGTACTTC. It translates to CASSSTRSGRSYEQYF.

The V and J genes are TRBV5-1 and TRBJ1-4, with TRBD1 as a possible D gene (5 bases). Per germline, CDR1 SGHRS and CDR2 YFSETQ. The CDR3 is made up of 18 amino acids. Trimming took off 6 bases at V and 0 bases at J, with 21 bases between the two ends. CDR3 in amino acids: CASTPLGRGEATNEKLFF. CDR3 coding DNA: TGCGCCAGCACTCCTCTGGGGCGGGGGGAAGCAACTAATGAAAAACTGTTTTTT.